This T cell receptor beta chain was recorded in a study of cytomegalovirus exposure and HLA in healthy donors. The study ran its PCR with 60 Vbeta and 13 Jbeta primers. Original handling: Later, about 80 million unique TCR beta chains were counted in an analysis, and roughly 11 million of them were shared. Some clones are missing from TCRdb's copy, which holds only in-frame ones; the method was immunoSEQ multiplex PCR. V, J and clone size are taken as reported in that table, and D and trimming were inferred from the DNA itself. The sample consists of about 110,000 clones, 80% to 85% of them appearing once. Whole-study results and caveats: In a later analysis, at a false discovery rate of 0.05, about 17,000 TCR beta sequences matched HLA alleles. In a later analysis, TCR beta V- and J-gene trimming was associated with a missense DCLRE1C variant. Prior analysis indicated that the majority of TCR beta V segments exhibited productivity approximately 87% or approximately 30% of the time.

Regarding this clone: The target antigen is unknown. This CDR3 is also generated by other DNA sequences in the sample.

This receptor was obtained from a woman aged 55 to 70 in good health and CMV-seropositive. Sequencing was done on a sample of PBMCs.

DNA of the CDR3: TGTGCCAGCAGCCTTAGCGGCTCCTACGAGCAGTACTTC. Its translation: CASSLSGSYEQYF. The gene calls are TRBV27 and TRBJ2-7; a possible D gene is TRBD2 (6 bases). The CDR3 length is 13 residues. The germline gives CDR1 MNHEY, CDR2 SMNVEV (reference sequence). V dropped 6 bases and J dropped 0 bases, with 9 bases sitting between them.